This T cell receptor beta chain was captured in a study of spatial heterogeneity in lung cancer. Findings and limits, study-wide: The study found ubiquitous expanded tumor TCRs in blood more at resection than follow-up.

This clonotype showed up many times. As yet, its antigen is unknown. Using its own MiXCR run on the 5' RACE reads, TCRdb lists one record per CDR3 protein. Here the sample spans about 38,000 distinct CDR3 sequences, roughly 5.5% being singletons. The CDR3 has 15 residues. V shed 5 bases, J shed 3 bases, and the junction held 3 bases outside the gene matches. As for time point: sample taken at primary tumor resection. Unsorted whole RNA of tumor, nontumor lung or frozen PBMC was sequenced. The input for sequencing was PBMCs, taken at surgery. The genes are TRBV12-3 or TRBV12-4 and TRBJ1-6, with 8 positions matching TRBD1. The receptor was isolated from a female donor with early-stage non-small cell lung cancer. The chain's CDR3 is CASSLDRGYNSPLHF. The CDR3 DNA reads as TGTGCCAGCAGTCTCGACAGGGGCTATAATTCACCCCTCCACTTT.